This T cell receptor beta chain was obtained from a study of T-cell memory formation after mild COVID-19. Turning to the study itself: Each donor largely had its own TCR clusters. Study-wide findings and caveats: Some SARS-CoV-2-responding clones were already detected in memory before infection. Among contracting clones, CD4+ were mainly CM/EM and CD8+ enriched in EMRA.

The 5'RACE method, run with constant-segment primers, produced TCR alpha and TCR beta cDNA libraries (carrying sample barcodes and UMIs). TCRdb recomputed calls from the 5' RACE reads with MiXCR, one row per CDR3 protein. The sample has 400,000 to 500,000 distinct CDR3 sequences; 20% to 25% are singletons. There are a few counts of this clonotype. Antigen specificity is unknown. The germline V and J ends were trimmed by 2 bases and 4 bases, with 15 bases remaining between them. CDR3 length equals 15 residues. Germline V CDR1 and CDR2: SGHRS, YFSETQ. The chain uses TRBV5-1 and TRBJ1-2, with D possibly TRBD1 on 5 matching bases. The clonotype was recovered from an adult woman who had mild COVID-19 (a few samples of this study predate the infection). Cell type and time point are not known. The material sequenced was PBMCs or a T cell subset sorted from them (not recorded which). The CDR3 coding sequence is TGCGCCAGCAGCTTATCCGGGGCCGATAGCTATGGCTACACCTTC. Translation: CASSLSGADSYGYTF.